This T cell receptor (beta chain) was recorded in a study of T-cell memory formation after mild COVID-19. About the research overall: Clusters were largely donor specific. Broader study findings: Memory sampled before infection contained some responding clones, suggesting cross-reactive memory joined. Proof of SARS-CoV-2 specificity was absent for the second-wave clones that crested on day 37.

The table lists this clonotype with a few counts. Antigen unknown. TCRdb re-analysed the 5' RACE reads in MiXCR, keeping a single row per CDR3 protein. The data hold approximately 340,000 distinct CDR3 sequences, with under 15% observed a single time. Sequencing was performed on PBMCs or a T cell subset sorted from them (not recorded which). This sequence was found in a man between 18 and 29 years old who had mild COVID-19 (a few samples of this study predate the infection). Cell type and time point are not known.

The CDR3 here is CSVHGGEQFF. CDR3 sequence (DNA): TGCAGCGTTCATGGCGGCGAGCAGTTCTTC. The chain carries TRBV29-1 and TRBJ2-1; D is ambiguous. The CDR3 covers 10 residues. V was cut by 5 bases and J by 10 bases, with 9 bases left in between. Germline CDR1 SQVTM, CDR2 ANQGSEA.